This TCR beta chain was identified in a study of spatial heterogeneity in lung cancer. Study context: Detected beta-chain sequences consistently exceeded alpha-chain sequences.

The time point: sample taken at primary tumor resection. Tumor, nontumor lung or frozen PBMC supplied whole RNA, sequenced without sorting. This clonotype is classed as medium-sized (0.01 to 0.1%). Losses at the gene ends were 2 bases for V and 1 base for J; bases not matched to a gene: 6. This CDR3 has 19 residues. Germline assignment: CDR1 MNHNY and CDR2 SVGAGI (reference sequence). Via MiXCR, TCRdb re-called the 5' RACE reads, giving one row per CDR3 protein. The profile shows 9,500 to 15,000 distinct CDR3 sequences, approximately 14% of them singletons. The material was PBMCs, obtained at surgery. This clonotype was sampled from a female donor with early-stage non-small cell lung cancer. This rearrangement joins TRBV6-6 to TRBJ2-2; 14 bases line up with TRBD2. This chain's CDR3 is CASSYPRTSGGLNTGELFF. CDR3 sequence (DNA): TGTGCCAGCAGTTACCCGAGGACTAGCGGGGGGCTGAACACCGGGGAGCTGTTTTTT.